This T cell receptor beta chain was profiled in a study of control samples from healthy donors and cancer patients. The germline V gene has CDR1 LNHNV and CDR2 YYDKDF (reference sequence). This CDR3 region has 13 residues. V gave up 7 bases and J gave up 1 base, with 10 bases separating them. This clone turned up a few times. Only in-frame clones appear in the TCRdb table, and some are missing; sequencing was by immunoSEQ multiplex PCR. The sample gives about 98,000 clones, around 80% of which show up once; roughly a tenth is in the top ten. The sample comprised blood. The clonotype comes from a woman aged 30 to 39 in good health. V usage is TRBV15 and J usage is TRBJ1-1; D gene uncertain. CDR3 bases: TGTGCCACCACCTTAAAAGGGAACACTGAAGCTTTCTTT. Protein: CATTLKGNTEAFF. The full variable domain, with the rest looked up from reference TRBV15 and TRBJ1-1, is DAMVIQNPRYQVTQFGKPVTLSCSQTLNHNVMYWYQQKSSQAPKLLFHYYDKDFNNEADTPDNFQSRRPNTSFCFLDIRSPGLGDTAMYLCATTLKGNTEAFFGQGTRLTVV.